The clone carrying this T cell receptor (beta chain) was picked up many times. Its antigen remains unknown. For TCR, cDNA came from 5'RACE template switching, which added a universal primer site and UMIs. MiXCR, run by TCRdb on the 5' RACE reads, gives a single entry per CDR3 protein. The sample carries about 320,000 distinct CDR3 sequences, roughly 4.3% recorded once. The entry originates in a study of T cells after yellow fever vaccination. Findings of the study overall: The secondary response was weaker but peaked faster, day 5 versus 15. Among all clonotypes, a small share was observed in both CD4 and CD8 compartments. Post-booster repertoires again held most primary-vaccination clones (about 95% CD4, about 88% CD8).

This material consisted of PBMCs, taken 15 days after the yellow fever booster vaccination. The clonotype comes from a man between 18 and 29 years old who received the YFV17D yellow fever vaccine.

CDR3 DNA sequence: TGTGCCAGCAGCCCGTCGACTGCGAGCACCGGGGAGCTGTTTTTT. Its translation: CASSPSTASTGELFF. The chain combines TRBV7-7 with TRBJ2-2; D ambiguous. CDR1 and CDR2 from the germline V gene are SSHAT and FNYEAQ (reference sequence). This CDR3 has 15 amino acids. V was pared by 5 bases and J by 4 bases, with 14 bases between.